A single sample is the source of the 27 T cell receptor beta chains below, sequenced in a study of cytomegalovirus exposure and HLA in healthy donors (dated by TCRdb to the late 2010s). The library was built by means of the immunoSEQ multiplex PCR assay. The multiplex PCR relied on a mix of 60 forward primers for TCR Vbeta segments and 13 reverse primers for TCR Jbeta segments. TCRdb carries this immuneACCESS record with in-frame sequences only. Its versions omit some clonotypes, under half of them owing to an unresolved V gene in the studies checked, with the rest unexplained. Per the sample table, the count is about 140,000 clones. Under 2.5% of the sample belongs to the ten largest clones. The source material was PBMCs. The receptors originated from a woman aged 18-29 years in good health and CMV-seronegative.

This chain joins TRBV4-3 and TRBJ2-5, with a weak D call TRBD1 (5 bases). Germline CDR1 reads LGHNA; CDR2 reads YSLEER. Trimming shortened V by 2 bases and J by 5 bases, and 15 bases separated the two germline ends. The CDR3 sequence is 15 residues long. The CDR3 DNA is TGCGCCAGCAGCCAATCCAAACGGGCAGGGGAGACCCAGTACTTC. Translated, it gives CASSQSKRAGETQYF.

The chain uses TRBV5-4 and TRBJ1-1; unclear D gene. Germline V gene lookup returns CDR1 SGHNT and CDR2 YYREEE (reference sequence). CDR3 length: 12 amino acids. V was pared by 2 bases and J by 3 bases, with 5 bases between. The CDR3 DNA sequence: TGTGCCAGCAGCTTCGGGTACACTGAAGCTTTCTTT. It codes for CASSFGYTEAFF.

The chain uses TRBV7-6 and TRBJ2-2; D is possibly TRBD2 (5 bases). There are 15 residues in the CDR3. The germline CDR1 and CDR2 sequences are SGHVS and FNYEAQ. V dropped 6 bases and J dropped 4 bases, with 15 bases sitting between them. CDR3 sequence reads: CASRFIGLPTGELFF. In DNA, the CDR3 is TGTGCCAGCAGATTTATTGGACTTCCCACCGGGGAGCTGTTTTTT. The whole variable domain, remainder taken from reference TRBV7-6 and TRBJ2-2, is GAGVSQSPRYKVTKRGQDVALRCDPISGHVSLYWYRQALGQGPEFLTYFNYEAQQDKSGLPNDRFSAERPEGSISTLTIQRTEQRDSAMYRCASRFIGLPTGELFFGEGSRLTVL.

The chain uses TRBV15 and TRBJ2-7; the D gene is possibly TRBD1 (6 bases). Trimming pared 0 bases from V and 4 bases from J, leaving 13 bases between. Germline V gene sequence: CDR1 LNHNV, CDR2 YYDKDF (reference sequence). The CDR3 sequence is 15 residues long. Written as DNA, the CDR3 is TGTGCCACCAGCAGAGATCCTGGGGGCAGGTACGAGCAGTACTTC. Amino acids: CATSRDPGGRYEQYF.

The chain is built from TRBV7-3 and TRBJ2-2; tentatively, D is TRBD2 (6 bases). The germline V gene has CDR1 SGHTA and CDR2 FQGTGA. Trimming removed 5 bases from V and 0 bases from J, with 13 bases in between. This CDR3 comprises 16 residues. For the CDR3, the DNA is TGTGCCAGCAGCCCTATAGCTAGCGCGAACACCGGGGAGCTGTTTTTT. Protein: CASSPIASANTGELFF.

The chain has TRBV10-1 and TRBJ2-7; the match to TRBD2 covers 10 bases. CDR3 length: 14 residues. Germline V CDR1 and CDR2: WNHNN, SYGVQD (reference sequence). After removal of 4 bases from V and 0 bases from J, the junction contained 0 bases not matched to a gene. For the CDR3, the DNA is TGCGCCAGCAGTGCTAGCGGGAGCTCCTACGAGCAGTACTTC. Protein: CASSASGSSYEQYF.

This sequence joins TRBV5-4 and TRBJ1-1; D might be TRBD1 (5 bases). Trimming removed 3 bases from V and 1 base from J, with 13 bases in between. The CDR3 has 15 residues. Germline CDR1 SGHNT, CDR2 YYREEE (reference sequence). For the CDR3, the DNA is TGTGCCAGCAGCTCCTTAGGGGATTGGAACACTGAAGCTTTCTTT. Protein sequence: CASSSLGDWNTEAFF.

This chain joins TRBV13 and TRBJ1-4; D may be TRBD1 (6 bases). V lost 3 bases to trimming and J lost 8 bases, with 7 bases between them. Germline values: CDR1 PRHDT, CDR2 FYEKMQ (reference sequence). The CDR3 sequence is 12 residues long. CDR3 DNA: TGTGCCAGCAGCTTGAGGGGGGAAAAACTGTTTTTT. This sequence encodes CASSLRGEKLFF.

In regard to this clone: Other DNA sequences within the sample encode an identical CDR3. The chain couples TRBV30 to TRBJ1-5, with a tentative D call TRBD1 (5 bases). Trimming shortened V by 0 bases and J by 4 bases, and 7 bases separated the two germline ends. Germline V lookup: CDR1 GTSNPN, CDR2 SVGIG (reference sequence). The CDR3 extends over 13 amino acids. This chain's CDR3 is CAWSVKGNQPQHF. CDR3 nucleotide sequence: TGTGCCTGGAGTGTAAAGGGGAATCAGCCCCAGCATTTT. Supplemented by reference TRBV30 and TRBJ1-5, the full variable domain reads SQTIHQWPATLVQPVGSPLSLECTVEGTSNPNLYWYRQAAGRGLQLLFYSVGIGQISSEVPQNLSASRPQDRQFILSSKKLLLSDSGFYLCAWSVKGNQPQHFGDGTRLSIL.

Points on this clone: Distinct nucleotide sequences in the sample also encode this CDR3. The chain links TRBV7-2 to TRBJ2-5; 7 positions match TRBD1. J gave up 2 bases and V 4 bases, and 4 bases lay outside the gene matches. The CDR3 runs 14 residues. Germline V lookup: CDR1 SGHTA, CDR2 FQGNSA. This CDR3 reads CASSSRTGQETQYF. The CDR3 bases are TGTGCCAGCAGCTCCCGGACAGGACAAGAGACCCAGTACTTC.

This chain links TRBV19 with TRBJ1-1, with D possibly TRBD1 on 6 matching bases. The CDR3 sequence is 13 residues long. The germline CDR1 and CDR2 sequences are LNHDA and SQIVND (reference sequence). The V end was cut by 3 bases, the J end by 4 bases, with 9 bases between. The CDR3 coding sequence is TGTGCCAGTAGTATTACAGGGAGCACTGAAGCTTTCTTT. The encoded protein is CASSITGSTEAFF.

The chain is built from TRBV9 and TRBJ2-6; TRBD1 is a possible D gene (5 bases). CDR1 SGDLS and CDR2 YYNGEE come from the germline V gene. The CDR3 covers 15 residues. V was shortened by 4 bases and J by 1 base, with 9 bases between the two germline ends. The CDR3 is CASSYTGSGANVLTF. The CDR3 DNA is TGTGCCAGCAGCTACACAGGATCTGGGGCCAACGTCCTGACTTTC.

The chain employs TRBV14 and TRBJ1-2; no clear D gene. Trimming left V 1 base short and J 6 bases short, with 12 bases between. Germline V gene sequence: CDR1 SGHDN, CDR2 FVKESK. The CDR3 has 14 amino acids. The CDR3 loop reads CASSQVNGGDGYTF. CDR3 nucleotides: TGTGCCAGCAGCCAAGTGAACGGAGGTGATGGCTACACCTTC.

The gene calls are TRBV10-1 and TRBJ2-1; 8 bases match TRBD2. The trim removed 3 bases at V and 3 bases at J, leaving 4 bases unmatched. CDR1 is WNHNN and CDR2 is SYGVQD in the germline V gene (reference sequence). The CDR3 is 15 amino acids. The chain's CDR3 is CASSDLAGNYNEQFF. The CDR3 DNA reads TGCGCCAGCAGTGATTTAGCGGGGAACTACAATGAGCAGTTCTTC.

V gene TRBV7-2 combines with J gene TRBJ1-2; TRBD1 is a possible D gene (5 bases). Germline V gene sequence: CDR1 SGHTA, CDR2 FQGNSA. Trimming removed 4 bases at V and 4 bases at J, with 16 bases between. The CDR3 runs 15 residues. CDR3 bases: TGTGCCAGCAGCTCTGACAGCCTATCCGTCTATGGCTACACCTTC. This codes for CASSSDSLSVYGYTF.

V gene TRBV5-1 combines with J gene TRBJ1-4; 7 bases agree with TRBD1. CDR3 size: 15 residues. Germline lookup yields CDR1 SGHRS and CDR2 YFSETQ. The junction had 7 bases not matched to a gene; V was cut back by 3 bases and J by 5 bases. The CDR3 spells CASSSAQTGNEKLFF. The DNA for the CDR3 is TGCGCCAGCAGCTCCGCTCAGACAGGGAATGAAAAACTGTTTTTT.

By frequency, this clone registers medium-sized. The CDR3, as DNA: TGTGCCAGCAGTGGGACAGACACCGGGGAGCTGTTTTTT. It codes for CASSGTDTGELFF. J is TRBJ2-2 and V is TRBV6-4; the D gene is possibly TRBD1 (6 bases). Between the trimmed V and J ends, which lost 4 bases and 3 bases, there was a span of 6 bases. The CDR3 is 13 amino acids. The germline V gene encodes CDR1 MRHNA and CDR2 SNTAGT.

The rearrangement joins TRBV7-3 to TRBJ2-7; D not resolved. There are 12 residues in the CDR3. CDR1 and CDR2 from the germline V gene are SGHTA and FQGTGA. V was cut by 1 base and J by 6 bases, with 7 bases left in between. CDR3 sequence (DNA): TGTGCCAGCAGCTTAATTCCTATCGAGCAGTACTTC. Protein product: CASSLIPIEQYF.

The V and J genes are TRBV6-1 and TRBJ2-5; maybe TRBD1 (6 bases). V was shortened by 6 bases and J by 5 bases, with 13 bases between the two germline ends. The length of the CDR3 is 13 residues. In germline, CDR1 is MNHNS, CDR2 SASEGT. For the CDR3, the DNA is TGTGCCAGCAGGGGACACCCTGGGGAGACCCAGTACTTC. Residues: CASRGHPGETQYF.

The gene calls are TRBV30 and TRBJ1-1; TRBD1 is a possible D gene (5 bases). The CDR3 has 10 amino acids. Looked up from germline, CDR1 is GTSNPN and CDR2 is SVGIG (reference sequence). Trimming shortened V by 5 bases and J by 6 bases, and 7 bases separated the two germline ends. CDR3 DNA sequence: TGTGCCTGGGGAGGGGCTGAAGCTTTCTTT. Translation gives CAWGGAEAFF.

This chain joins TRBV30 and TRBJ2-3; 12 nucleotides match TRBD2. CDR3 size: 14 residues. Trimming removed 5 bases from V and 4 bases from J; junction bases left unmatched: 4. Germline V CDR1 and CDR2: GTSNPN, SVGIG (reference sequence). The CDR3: CAWALAGGADTQYF. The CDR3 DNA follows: TGTGCCTGGGCTCTAGCGGGGGGGGCAGATACGCAGTATTTT.

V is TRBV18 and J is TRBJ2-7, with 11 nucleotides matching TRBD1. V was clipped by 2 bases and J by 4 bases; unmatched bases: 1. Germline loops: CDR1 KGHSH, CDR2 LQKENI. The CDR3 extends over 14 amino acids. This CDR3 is CASSPGTGGYEQYF. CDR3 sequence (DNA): TGTGCCAGCTCACCAGGGACAGGGGGTTACGAGCAGTACTTC.

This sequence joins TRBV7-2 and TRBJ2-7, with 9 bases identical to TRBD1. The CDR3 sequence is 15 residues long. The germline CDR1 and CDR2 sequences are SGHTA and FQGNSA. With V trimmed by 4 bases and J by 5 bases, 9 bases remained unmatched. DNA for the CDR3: TGTGCCAGCAGCTCCCCAGTGGGACAGGGAAACGAGCAGTACGTC. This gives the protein CASSSPVGQGNEQYV.

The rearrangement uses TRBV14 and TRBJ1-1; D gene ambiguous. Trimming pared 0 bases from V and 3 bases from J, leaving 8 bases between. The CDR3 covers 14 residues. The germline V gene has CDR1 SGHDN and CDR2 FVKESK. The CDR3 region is CASSQDHGDTEAFF. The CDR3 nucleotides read TGTGCCAGCAGCCAAGATCACGGGGACACTGAAGCTTTCTTT.

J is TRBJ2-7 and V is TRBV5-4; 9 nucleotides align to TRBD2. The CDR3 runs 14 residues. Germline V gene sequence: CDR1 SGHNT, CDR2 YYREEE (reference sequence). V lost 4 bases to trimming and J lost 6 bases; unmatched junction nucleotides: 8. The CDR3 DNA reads TGTGCCAGCAGCAATAGCGGGAGCATCCCCGAGCAGTACTTC. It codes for CASSNSGSIPEQYF.

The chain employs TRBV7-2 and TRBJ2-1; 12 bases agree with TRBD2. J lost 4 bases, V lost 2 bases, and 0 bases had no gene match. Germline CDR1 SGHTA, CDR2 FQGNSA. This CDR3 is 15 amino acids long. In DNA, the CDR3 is TGTGCCAGCAGCTTAACTAGCGGGGGGTACAATGAGCAGTTCTTC. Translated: CASSLTSGGYNEQFF.

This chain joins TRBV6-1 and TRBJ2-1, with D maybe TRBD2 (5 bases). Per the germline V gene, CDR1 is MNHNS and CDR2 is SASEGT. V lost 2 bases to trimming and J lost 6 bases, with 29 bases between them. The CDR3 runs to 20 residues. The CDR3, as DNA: TGTGCCAGCAGTGAATATCAATTGCTCTTGTTAGTGGGAGAGTCCAATGAGCAGTTCTTC. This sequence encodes CASSEYQLLLLVGESNEQFF.